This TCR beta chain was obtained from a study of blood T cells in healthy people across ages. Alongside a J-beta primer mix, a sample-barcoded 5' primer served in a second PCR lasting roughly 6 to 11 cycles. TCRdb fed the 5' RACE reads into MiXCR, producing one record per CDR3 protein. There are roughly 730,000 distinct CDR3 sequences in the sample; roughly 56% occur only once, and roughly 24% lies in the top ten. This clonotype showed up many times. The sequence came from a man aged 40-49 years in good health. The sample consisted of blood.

The CDR3 is CASSLIGQETQYF. CDR3 DNA sequence: TGTGCCAGCAGCTTAATAGGGCAAGAGACCCAGTACTTC. This sequence joins TRBV13 and TRBJ2-5; D is ambiguous. V was trimmed by 2 bases and J by 2 bases, leaving 6 bases between them. CDR3 length: 13 residues. The germline V gene encodes CDR1 PRHDT and CDR2 FYEKMQ (reference sequence).